This T cell receptor beta chain was found in a study of T cells after yellow fever vaccination. 5'RACE template switching generated TCR cDNA, adding a universal primer site and UMIs. TCRdb re-derived calls from the 5' RACE reads in MiXCR, one entry per CDR3 protein. The table shows some 350,000 distinct CDR3 sequences, with over 8% occurring only once. CDR3 length: 14 residues. CDR1 SGHRS and CDR2 YFSETQ come from the germline V gene. Between the trimmed V and J ends, which lost 0 bases and 6 bases, there was a span of 13 bases. This TCR came from a man between 18 and 35 years old who received the YFV17D yellow fever vaccine. Material: PBMCs, obtained on the day of the first yellow fever vaccination. The J gene is TRBJ2-7, the V gene TRBV5-1; the D gene is possibly TRBD1 (6 bases). CDR3 amino acids: CASSLGAGDSEQYF. The CDR3, as DNA: TGCGCCAGCAGCTTGGGTGCAGGGGATTCCGAGCAGTACTTC.